These 2 T cell receptor beta chains originate from one sample sequenced in a study of cytomegalovirus exposure and HLA in healthy donors. Profiling relied on immunoSEQ multiplex PCR, and the TCRdb table lists in-frame clones only, not all of them. The sample includes over 150,000 clones, about 86% of them seen just once. The sequencing sample was made of PBMCs. The receptors come from a human donor in good health.

V usage is TRBV6-1 and J usage is TRBJ1-5, with 11 bases identical to TRBD1. The length of the CDR3 is 15 residues. CDR1 is MNHNS, CDR2 SASEGT, per germline. With 1 base clipped from V and 9 bases from J, the junction kept 5 bases outside the gene matches. The CDR3 bases are TGTGCCAGCAGTGAAGTAGGGACAGGGGGGCGGCCCCAGCATTTT. Protein: CASSEVGTGGRPQHF.

J is TRBJ2-1 and V is TRBV5-4; 10 bases agree with TRBD2. The CDR3 sequence is 14 residues long. The trim removed 8 bases at V and 9 bases at J, leaving 11 bases unmatched. Germline CDR1 and CDR2: SGHNT and YYREEE (reference sequence). The CDR3 region is CASQPGLAMSEQFF. CDR3 DNA: TGTGCCAGTCAACCGGGACTAGCGATGAGTGAGCAGTTCTTC.